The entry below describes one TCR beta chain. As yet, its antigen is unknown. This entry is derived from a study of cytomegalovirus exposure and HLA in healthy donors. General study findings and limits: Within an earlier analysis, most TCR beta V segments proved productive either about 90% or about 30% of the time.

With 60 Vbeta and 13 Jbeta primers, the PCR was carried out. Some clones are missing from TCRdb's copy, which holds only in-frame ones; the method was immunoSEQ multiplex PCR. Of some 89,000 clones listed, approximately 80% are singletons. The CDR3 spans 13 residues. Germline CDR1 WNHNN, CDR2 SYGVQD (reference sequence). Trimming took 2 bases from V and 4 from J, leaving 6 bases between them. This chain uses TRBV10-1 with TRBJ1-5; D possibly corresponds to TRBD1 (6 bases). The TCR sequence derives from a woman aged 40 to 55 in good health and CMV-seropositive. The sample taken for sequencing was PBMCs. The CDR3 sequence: CASSEQGNQPQHF. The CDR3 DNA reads TGCGCCAGCAGTGAGCAGGGGAATCAGCCCCAGCATTTT.